This TCR beta chain came from a study of CD8+CD57+ T cells in acquired aplastic anemia. Study-wide results and caveats: Common to patients and controls were 25 to 30 CD8+ CDR3 sequences.

Template material for TCR beta VDJ and CDR3 profiling consisted of genomic DNA. TCRdb fed the reads into MiXCR, producing one record per CDR3 protein. The top ten hold under 35% of the sample, which has 170,000 or so distinct CDR3 sequences, around 48% seen once. Of note for this clonotype: The antigen is not known.

All sequencing subjects had displayed CD8+CD57+ cell expansion on flow cytometry. By the time of blood sampling, patients had still received no therapy. Germline V gene data show CDR1 as SEHNR and CDR2 as FQNEAQ (reference sequence). V gave up 5 bases and J gave up 5 bases, with 18 bases separating them. CDR3 length: 15 amino acids. The rearrangement links TRBV7-9 to TRBJ2-5; no definite D call. The sequencing sample was made of sorted CD4+, CD8+, or CD8+CD57+ T cells (not recorded which) from PBMCs. This clonotype was sampled from a human donor with aplastic anemia. The CDR3 is CASSPGFGSGETQYF. CDR3 DNA sequence: TGTGCCAGCAGCCCCGGCTTTGGGTCTGGGGAGACCCAGTACTTC. Drawing the rest from reference TRBV7-9 and TRBJ2-5, the complete variable domain is DTGVSQNPRHKITKRGQNVTFRCDPISEHNRLYWYRQTLGQGPEFLTYFQNEAQLEKSRLLSDRFSAERPKGSFSTLEIQRTEQGDSAMYLCASSPGFGSGETQYFGPGTRLLVL.